The 12 T cell receptor beta chains reported below all come from one sample, sequenced in a study of blood T cell repertoires in COVID-19 (dated by TCRdb to between 2020 and 2021). The library relied on the immunoSEQ multiplex PCR assay. In its TCRdb copy, this immuneACCESS table keeps in-frame sequences only and misses some clones. Where compared with another copy, unresolved V genes explain less than half of these, and the others have no known cause. For this sample the table gives approximately 180,000 clones, of which more than 70% were detected only once. Roughly 2.5% of the sample is in the top ten clones. The material sequenced was peripheral blood. The receptors were sampled from a middle-aged man with active or convalescent COVID-19.

This chain connects TRBV29-1 to TRBJ2-3; TRBD1 aligns across 10 bases. Trimming removed 7 bases from V and 4 bases from J; junction bases left unmatched: 8. This CDR3 region has 14 residues. Germline V gene data show CDR1 as SQVTM and CDR2 as ANQGSEA. CDR3 in DNA: TGCAGCGCCTCCGGGGACAGGGGTCCAGATACGCAGTATTTT. Translated, it gives CSASGDRGPDTQYF.

The chain carries TRBV9 and TRBJ1-4; D might be TRBD1 (5 bases). Germline V lookup: CDR1 SGDLS, CDR2 YYNGEE. Trimming removed 1 base from V and 8 bases from J, with 15 bases in between. The CDR3 loop spans 15 amino acids. The CDR3 protein is CASSVSGRGWEKLFF. In nucleotides, the CDR3 is TGTGCCAGCAGCGTATCCGGGAGGGGCTGGGAAAAACTGTTTTTT.

V usage is TRBV9 and J usage is TRBJ1-1; D possibly corresponds to TRBD1 (6 bases). Germline CDR1 reads SGDLS; CDR2 reads YYNGEE. The CDR3 covers 14 residues. V gave up 3 bases and J gave up 4 bases, with 13 bases separating them. The CDR3 DNA reads as TGTGCCAGCAGCGGGACTCTACAGGGCACTGAAGCTTTCTTT. Its protein product is CASSGTLQGTEAFF.

The V call is TRBV9, the J call TRBJ2-3, with 8 bases identical to TRBD2. The CDR3 contains 15 residues. V was clipped by 0 bases and J by 4 bases; unmatched bases: 4. CDR1 and CDR2 (germline): SGDLS, YYNGEE. As DNA, the CDR3 is TGTGCCAGCAGCGTAGCGGGACTAGACCCAGATACGCAGTATTTT. Protein product: CASSVAGLDPDTQYF.

This clone showed up just once. This chain joins TRBV27 and TRBJ2-1, with 7 nucleotides matching TRBD2. Per germline, CDR1 MNHEY and CDR2 SMNVEV (reference sequence). The trim removed 7 bases at V and 8 bases at J, leaving 8 bases unmatched. The CDR3 sequence is 13 residues long. The CDR3 spells CASNPGGGDEQFF. The CDR3 DNA reads as TGTGCCAGCAATCCGGGTGGGGGGGATGAGCAGTTCTTC.

The chain couples TRBV5-1 to TRBJ1-1, with D tentatively TRBD1 (5 bases). Germline lookup yields CDR1 SGHRS and CDR2 YFSETQ. There are 14 residues in the CDR3. Trimming took 0 bases from V and 1 from J, leaving 7 bases between them. DNA for the CDR3: TGCGCCAGCAGCTTGGGACAGCAGAACACTGAAGCTTTCTTT. Translation gives CASSLGQQNTEAFF.

This chain links TRBV5-1 with TRBJ2-1; D possibly corresponds to TRBD1 (7 bases). Germline V gene lookup returns CDR1 SGHRS and CDR2 YFSETQ. V was pared by 4 bases and J by 7 bases, with 18 bases between. The CDR3 is 15 amino acids. The chain's CDR3 is CASSLRQGAGNEQFF. CDR3 in DNA: TGCGCCAGCAGCCTAAGACAGGGTGCGGGGAATGAGCAGTTCTTC.

The chain couples TRBV5-1 to TRBJ2-3, with D possibly TRBD1 on 5 matching bases. Trimming took 0 bases from V and 0 from J, leaving 8 bases between them. Germline CDR1 is SGHRS and CDR2 is YFSETQ. The CDR3 covers 15 residues. CDR3 amino acids: CASSLVQGSTDTQYF. CDR3 DNA sequence: TGCGCCAGCAGCTTGGTCCAGGGAAGCACAGATACGCAGTATTTT.

CDR3 loop: CASSQARTSGGAGDTQYF. CDR3 sequence (DNA): TGTGCCAGCAGCCAAGCCCGGACTAGCGGGGGGGCGGGAGATACGCAGTATTTT. The chain is built from TRBV3-1 (or the pseudogene TRBV3-2) and TRBJ2-3; 15 bases match TRBD2. Unmatched junction bases numbered 7, after V lost 1 base and J lost 5 bases. This CDR3 region has 18 residues. Germline V gene sequence: CDR1 LGHDT, CDR2 YNNKEL (reference sequence).

V is TRBV4-2 and J is TRBJ1-1; 10 bases agree with TRBD1. Germline assignment: CDR1 LGHNA and CDR2 YNFKEQ. The CDR3 extends over 17 amino acids. Unmatched junction bases numbered 9, after V lost 1 base and J lost 4 bases. CDR3 protein: CASSQVDGRDRGTEAFF. Here the CDR3 DNA reads TGTGCCAGCAGCCAAGTCGATGGGAGGGACAGGGGCACTGAAGCTTTCTTT.

The J gene is TRBJ1-2, the V gene TRBV11-2, with D possibly matching TRBD1 (5 bases). This CDR3 comprises 11 residues. Germline V gene data show CDR1 as SGHAT and CDR2 as FQNNGV. Between the trimmed V and J ends, which lost 5 bases and 8 bases, there was a span of 9 bases. CDR3 in amino acids: CASSLGHGYTF. CDR3 nucleotide sequence: TGTGCCAGCAGCCTGGGGCACGGCTACACCTTC.

This chain links TRBV7-9 with TRBJ2-1; D perhaps matches TRBD2 (5 bases). The CDR3 has 11 amino acids. The V end was cut by 4 bases, the J end by 9 bases, with 7 bases between. Germline CDR1 SEHNR, CDR2 FQNEAQ (reference sequence). CDR3: CASSSEGEQFF. CDR3 coding DNA: TGTGCCAGCAGCTCAGAGGGTGAGCAGTTCTTC.